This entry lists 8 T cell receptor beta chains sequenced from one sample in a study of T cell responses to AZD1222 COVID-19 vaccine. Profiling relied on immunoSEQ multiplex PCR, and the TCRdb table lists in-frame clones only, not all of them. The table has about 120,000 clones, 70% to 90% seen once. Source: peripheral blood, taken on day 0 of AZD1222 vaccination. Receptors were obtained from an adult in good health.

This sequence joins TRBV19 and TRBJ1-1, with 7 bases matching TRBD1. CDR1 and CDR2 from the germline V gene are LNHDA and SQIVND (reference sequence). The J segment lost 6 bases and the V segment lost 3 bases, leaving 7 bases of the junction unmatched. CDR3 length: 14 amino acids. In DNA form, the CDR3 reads TGTGCCAGTAGTATCGAAGACAGGGCGTCTGAAGCTTTCTTT. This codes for CASSIEDRASEAFF.

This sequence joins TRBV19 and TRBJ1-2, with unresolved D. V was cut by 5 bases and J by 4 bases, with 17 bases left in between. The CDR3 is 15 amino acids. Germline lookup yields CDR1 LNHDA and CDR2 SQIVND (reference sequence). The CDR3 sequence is CASSPGPQNVYGYTF. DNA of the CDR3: TGTGCCAGTAGTCCCGGGCCACAGAACGTCTATGGCTACACCTTC. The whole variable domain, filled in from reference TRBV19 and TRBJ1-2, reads DGGITQSPKYLFRKEGQNVTLSCEQNLNHDAMYWYRQDPGQGLRLIYYSQIVNDFQKGDIAEGYSVSREKKESFPLTVTSAQKNPTAFYLCASSPGPQNVYGYTFGSGTRLTVV.

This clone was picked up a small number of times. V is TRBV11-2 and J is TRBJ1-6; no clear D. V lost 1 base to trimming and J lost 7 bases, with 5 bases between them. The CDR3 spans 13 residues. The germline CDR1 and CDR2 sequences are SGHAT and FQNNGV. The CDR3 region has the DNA TGTGCCAGCAGCTTAGGACCGAATTCACCCCTCCACTTT. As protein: CASSLGPNSPLHF.

CDR3 protein: CASRIGQGDVYTF. As DNA, the CDR3 is TGTGCCAGCAGGATCGGACAGGGGGACGTCTACACCTTC. V and J are TRBV7-9 and TRBJ1-2; 10 bases agree with TRBD1. Germline CDR1 reads SEHNR; CDR2 reads FQNEAQ (reference sequence). The trim removed 6 bases at V and 10 bases at J, leaving 8 bases unmatched. This CDR3 has 13 residues.

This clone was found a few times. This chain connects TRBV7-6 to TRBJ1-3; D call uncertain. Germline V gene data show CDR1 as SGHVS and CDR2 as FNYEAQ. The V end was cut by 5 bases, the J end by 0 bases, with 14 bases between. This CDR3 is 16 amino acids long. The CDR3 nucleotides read TGTGCCAGCAGCGACCCAAGGCGGACCTCTGGAAACACCATATATTTT. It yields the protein CASSDPRRTSGNTIYF.

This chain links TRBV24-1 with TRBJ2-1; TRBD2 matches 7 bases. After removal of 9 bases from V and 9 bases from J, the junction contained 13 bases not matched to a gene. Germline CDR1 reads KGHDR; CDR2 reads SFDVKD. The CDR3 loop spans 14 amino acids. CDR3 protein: CATGREKQHGEQFF. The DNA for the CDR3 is TGTGCCACCGGGCGGGAGAAGCAACACGGTGAGCAGTTCTTC.

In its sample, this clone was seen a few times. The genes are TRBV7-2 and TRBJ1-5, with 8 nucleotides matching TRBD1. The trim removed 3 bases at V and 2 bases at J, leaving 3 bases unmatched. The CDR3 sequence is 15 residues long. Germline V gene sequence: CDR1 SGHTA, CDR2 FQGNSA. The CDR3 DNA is TGTGCCAGCAGCTTGTCAGGGGGCGGCAATCAGCCCCAGCATTTT. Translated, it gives CASSLSGGGNQPQHF.

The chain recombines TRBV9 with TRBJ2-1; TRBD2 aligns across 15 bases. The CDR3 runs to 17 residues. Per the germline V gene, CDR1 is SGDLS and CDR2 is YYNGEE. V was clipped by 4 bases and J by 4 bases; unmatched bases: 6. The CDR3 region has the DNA TGTGCCAGCAGCCCCCGGACTAGCGGGGGGGGGTACAATGAGCAGTTCTTC. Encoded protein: CASSPRTSGGGYNEQFF.